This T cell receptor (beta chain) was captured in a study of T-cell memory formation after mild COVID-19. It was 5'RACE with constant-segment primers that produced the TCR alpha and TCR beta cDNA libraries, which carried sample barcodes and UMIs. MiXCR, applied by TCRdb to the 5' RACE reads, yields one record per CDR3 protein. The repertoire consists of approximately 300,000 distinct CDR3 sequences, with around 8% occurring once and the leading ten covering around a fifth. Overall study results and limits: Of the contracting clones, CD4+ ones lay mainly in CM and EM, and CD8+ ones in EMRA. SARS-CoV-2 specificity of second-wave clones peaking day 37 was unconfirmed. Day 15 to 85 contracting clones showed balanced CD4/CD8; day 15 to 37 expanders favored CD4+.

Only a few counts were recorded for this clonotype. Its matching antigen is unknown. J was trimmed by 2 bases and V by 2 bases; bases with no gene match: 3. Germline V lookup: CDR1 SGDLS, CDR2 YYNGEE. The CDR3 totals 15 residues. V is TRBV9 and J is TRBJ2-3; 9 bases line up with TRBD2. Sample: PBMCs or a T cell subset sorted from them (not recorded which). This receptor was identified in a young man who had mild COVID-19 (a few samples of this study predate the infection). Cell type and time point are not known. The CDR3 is CASSVSGGFTDTQYF. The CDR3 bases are TGTGCCAGCAGCGTGAGCGGGGGGTTCACAGATACGCAGTATTTT.